The rows below give T cell receptor beta chains drawn from one sample of a study of T cells in narcolepsy. Profiled with immunoSEQ multiplex PCR; TCRdb holds only in-frame clones, not every one. The data hold around 15,000 clones, with roughly 87% observed a single time. The material sequenced was memory (CD45RA-) CD4+ T cells from blood. The receptors shown here come from a human donor in good health. Both conserved end residues are part of each CDR3. The D gene is left open where the match is weak. Expanded clones get a size class; other rows say once, few or many, or leave the size out.

>TRBV5-4|NA|TRBJ2-2|TRBD2|16
CASSFGGGRSAGELFF
TGTGCCAGCAGCTTTGGCGGGGGTCGGTCGGCCGGGGAGCTGTTTTTT
>TRBV5-5|NA|TRBJ1-2|NA|16
CASSLEQGFAMYGYTF
TGTGCCAGCAGCCTGGAACAGGGCTTCGCGATGTATGGCTACACCTTC
>TRBV11-1|NA|TRBJ2-1|NA|15
CASSLGGQSYNEQFF
TGTGCCAGCAGCTTAGGGGGCCAGTCCTACAATGAGCAGTTCTTC
>TRBV30|NA|TRBJ1-6|NA|15
CAWSRGSGYNSPLHF
TGTGCCTGGAGTCGGGGGTCCGGTTATAATTCACCCCTCCACTTT
>TRBV5-6|NA|TRBJ2-5|TRBD2|15
CASSFSASGRGTQYF
TGTGCCAGCAGCTTTTCGGCTAGCGGGAGGGGGACCCAGTACTTC
>TRBV10-2|NA|TRBJ2-1|NA|14
CASRSSGTNNEQFF
TGCGCCAGCAGAAGTAGCGGTACGAACAATGAGCAGTTCTTC
>TRBV27|few|TRBJ1-2|NA|14
CASSFRQSGGGYTF
TGTGCCAGCAGTTTCCGACAGTCGGGGGGAGGCTACACCTTC
>TRBV6-1|NA|TRBJ2-1|NA|13
CASKPGLGGEQFF
TGTGCCAGCAAACCAGGGCTGGGGGGCGAGCAGTTCTTC
>TRBV6-1|NA|TRBJ2-2|NA|12
CASTRGAGELFF
TGTGCCAGCACCAGGGGTGCCGGGGAGCTGTTTTTT
>TRBV7-6|NA|TRBJ2-1|NA|12
CASSSRGYEQFF
TGTGCCAGCAGCTCCCGGGGTTATGAGCAGTTCTTC
>TRBV30|NA|TRBJ2-3|TRBD2|16
CAHGTSGGAVLDTQYF
TGTGCCCACGGGACTAGCGGGGGGGCCGTACTAGATACGCAGTATTTT
>TRBV4-2|once|TRBJ1-4|NA|15
CASSKTMPESEKLFF
TGTGCCAGCAGCAAAACCATGCCAGAATCGGAAAAACTGTTTTTT
>TRBV6-5|NA|TRBJ1-6|NA|15
CASTQRSSYNSPLHF
TGTGCCAGCACCCAAAGAAGCTCCTATAATTCACCCCTCCACTTT
>TRBV7-6|NA|TRBJ1-6|TRBD1|14
CASSLRTGDSPLHF
TGTGCCAGCAGCTTAAGGACAGGGGACTCACCCCTCCACTTT
>TRBV25-1|NA|TRBJ2-5|TRBD1|18
CASSPRGGGQGKLETQYF
TGTGCCAGCAGTCCAAGGGGTGGGGGACAGGGGAAGTTAGAGACCCAGTACTTC
>TRBV7-2|NA|TRBJ2-7|NA|14
CASSLGTGSYEQYF
TGTGCCAGCAGCCTCGGGACGGGCTCCTACGAGCAGTACTTC
>TRBV9|NA|TRBJ1-1|NA|14
CASSPPGANTEAFF
TGTGCCAGCAGCCCCCCCGGGGCGAACACTGAAGCTTTCTTT
>TRBV7-8|NA|TRBJ2-3|TRBD2|17
CASSRTSGRPNTDTQYF
TGTGCCAGCAGCCGGACTAGCGGGAGGCCTAACACAGATACGCAGTATTTT
>TRBV5-1|NA|TRBJ2-7|NA|11
CASPRLHEQYF
TGCGCCAGCCCCCGCCTGCATGAGCAGTACTTC
>TRBV5-1|NA|TRBJ1-2|NA|14
CASSLAPGLYGYTF
TGCGCCAGCAGCTTGGCCCCAGGGCTCTATGGCTACACCTTC
>TRBV5-1|NA|TRBJ1-2|NA|16
CATELLGTGGSNGYTF
TGCGCCACCGAACTACTTGGGACGGGTGGAAGCAATGGCTACACCTTC
>TRBV5-6|NA|TRBJ1-1|NA|14
CASSFAHTGTEAFF
TGTGCCAGCAGCTTCGCCCACACGGGCACTGAAGCTTTCTTT
>TRBV19|once|TRBJ2-1|TRBD2|15
CASIGQRGGAGEQFF
TGTGCCAGTATTGGGCAGCGGGGGGGGGCAGGTGAGCAGTTCTTC
>TRBV5-4|NA|TRBJ2-1|NA|15
CASSRRGLSYNEQFF
TGTGCCAGCAGCAGGCGGGGGCTCTCCTACAATGAGCAGTTCTTC
>TRBV7-3|few|TRBJ2-7|TRBD1|13
CASSSRQGSEQYF
TGTGCCAGCAGCTCCCGACAGGGTAGTGAGCAGTACTTC
>TRBV9|once|TRBJ2-5|TRBD1|15
CASSVSGGPQETQYF
TGTGCCAGCAGCGTTTCAGGGGGACCCCAAGAGACCCAGTACTTC
>TRBV4-2|NA|TRBJ2-1|TRBD2|16
CASSQDGLAAYNEQFF
TGTGCCAGCAGCCAAGATGGACTAGCGGCTTACAATGAGCAGTTCTTC
>TRBV5-1|once|TRBJ2-2|NA|16
CASSLVGGLNTGELFF
TGCGCCAGCAGCTTGGTCGGGGGACTGAACACCGGGGAGCTGTTTTTT
>TRBV11-3|NA|TRBJ2-1|NA|15
CASSLGQGGDNEQFF
TGTGCCAGCAGCTTAGGACAGGGAGGGGACAATGAGCAGTTCTTC
>TRBV6-1|few|TRBJ1-1|NA|14
CASSLDRVNTEAFF
TGTGCCAGCAGTTTAGACCGGGTGAACACTGAAGCTTTCTTT
>TRBV12-5|once|TRBJ2-7|TRBD2|16
CASGLSRLAGVYEQYF
TGTGCTAGTGGTTTGTCACGACTAGCGGGAGTCTACGAGCAGTACTTC
>TRBV7-6|NA|TRBJ2-7|NA|13
CASSSSRTYEQYF
TGTGCCAGCAGCTCCTCCAGGACCTACGAGCAGTACTTC
>TRBV4-3|NA|TRBJ2-7|TRBD2|15
CASSQGPSGLYEQYF
TGCGCCAGCAGCCAAGGTCCTAGCGGTCTATACGAGCAGTACTTC
>TRBV6-1|NA|TRBJ1-6|TRBD1|16
CASSEPGTGRGSPLHF
TGTGCCAGCAGTGAACCCGGGACAGGGCGCGGATCACCCCTCCACTTT
>TRBV18|NA|TRBJ1-6|TRBD1|15
CASSRGTGNNSPLHF
TGTGCCAGCTCACGTGGGACAGGGAATAATTCACCCCTCCACTTT
>TRBV5-4|few|TRBJ2-6|NA|15
CASSLFRAGANVLTF
TGTGCCAGCAGCTTGTTCAGGGCTGGGGCCAACGTCCTGACTTTC
>TRBV5-1|NA|TRBJ1-1|NA|14
CASSLVRWGAEAFF
TGCGCCAGCAGCCTGGTCCGGTGGGGAGCTGAAGCTTTCTTT
>TRBV30|once|TRBJ2-1|NA|15
CAWRRGRVYGNEQFF
TGTGCCTGGAGGCGTGGCCGGGTGTATGGGAATGAGCAGTTCTTC
>TRBV7-9|NA|TRBJ1-1|TRBD1|14
CASSLPGGNTEAFF
TGTGCCAGCAGCTTACCAGGGGGGAACACTGAAGCTTTCTTT
>TRBV2|NA|TRBJ2-5|NA|14
CASSGMHQQETQYF
TGTGCCAGCAGCGGTATGCACCAGCAAGAGACCCAGTACTTC